This TCR beta chain was sequenced for a study of blood T cells in healthy people across ages. Study results and limitations: A roughly linear fall in TCR beta diversity per million T cells was seen with increasing age. Comparison with aged donors showed that long-lived donors had more naive CD4+ cells and higher diversity. PBMCs left unsorted prevented a conclusive naive versus antigen-experienced comparison.

Through a sample-barcoded 5' primer and a J-beta primer mix, a second PCR was run for roughly 7 to 11 cycles. A tag from a template-switch adaptor with 12 random nucleotides marked each cDNA molecule. A single record per CDR3 protein comes from TCRdb applying MiXCR to the 5' RACE reads. Among hundreds of thousands of distinct CDR3 sequences, about 34% were seen once, and the ten largest hold roughly 13%. As for this clonotype: Antigen: not known.

The source of this sequence is a young man in good health. The sequencing sample was made of blood.

CDR3 in DNA: TGCGCCAGCAGCTCGGGGCCGGGATCAACTAATGAAAAACTGTTTTTT. Protein product: CASSSGPGSTNEKLFF. This chain connects TRBV5-1 to TRBJ1-4; D possibly corresponds to TRBD1 (5 bases). Germline CDR1 and CDR2: SGHRS and YFSETQ. Between the trimmed V and J ends, which lost 3 bases and 0 bases, there was a span of 12 bases. The CDR3 loop spans 16 amino acids.